These T cell receptor beta chains were read from a single sample in a study of blood T cell repertoires in COVID-19. Libraries were prepared by immunoSEQ multiplex PCR; TCRdb keeps only in-frame clonotypes and omits some of them. This table holds hundreds of thousands of clones, approximately 79% found once. Sequenced input: peripheral blood. The receptors were gathered from a woman aged 35 to 49 with active or convalescent COVID-19. Each CDR3 is given with its conserved first and last residue. The D gene is left open where the match is weak. The size field is filled for only some rows; it gives once, few, many or a size class.

TRBV5-5	.	TRBD1	TRBJ1-3	CASSSDRLSGNTIYF	TGTGCCAGCAGCTCGGACAGGCTCTCTGGAAACACCATATATTTT
TRBV30	once	TRBD1	TRBJ2-3	CAWSGYGTEKYF	TGTGCCTGGAGTGGATACGGGACAGAGAAGTATTTT
TRBV10-3	once	.	TRBJ1-6	CAISEFIDSRSSYNSPLHF	TGTGCCATCAGTGAGTTTATCGACTCAAGGAGCTCCTATAATTCACCCCTCCACTTT
TRBV28	.	TRBD1	TRBJ1-2	CASTGTALGPYGYTF	TGTGCCAGCACCGGGACAGCCCTAGGACCATATGGCTACACCTTC
TRBV7-8	.	TRBD1	TRBJ1-5	CASSLGDRAYSNQPQHF	TGTGCCAGCAGCTTAGGGGACAGGGCTTATAGCAATCAGCCCCAGCATTTT
TRBV27	.	TRBD1	TRBJ1-6	CASSLSGTGGNSPLHF	TGTGCCAGCAGTTTATCGGGGACAGGTGGGAATTCACCCCTCCACTTT
TRBV3-1/TRBV3-2	.	.	TRBJ1-2	CASSQATGNGYTF	TGTGCCAGCAGCCAAGCGACAGGTAACGGCTACACCTTC
TRBV6-5	.	.	TRBJ2-1	CASSPGVKQFF	TGTGCCAGCAGTCCCGGGGTGAAGCAGTTCTTC
TRBV6-5	once	.	TRBJ2-7	CASSYFDRAYEQYF	TGTGCCAGCAGTTACTTCGACAGAGCCTACGAGCAGTACTTC
TRBV5-1	.	.	TRBJ1-4	CASSSGGGTNEKLFF	TGCGCCAGCAGCTCCGGGGGTGGAACTAATGAAAAACTGTTTTTT
TRBV19	.	.	TRBJ1-5	CASSTGQIGYSNQPQHF	TGTGCCAGTAGTACCGGACAGATCGGATATAGCAATCAGCCCCAGCATTTT
TRBV6-1	once	TRBD1	TRBJ2-3	CASSEPTGRGTDTQYF	TGTGCCAGCAGTGAGCCGACAGGGAGAGGGACAGATACGCAGTATTTT
TRBV28	.	.	TRBJ2-4	CASSFWTAKNIQYF	TGTGCCAGCAGTTTCTGGACAGCTAAAAACATTCAGTACTTC
TRBV5-1	.	.	TRBJ1-3	CASSLGGAWTASGNTIYF	TGCGCCAGCAGCTTGGGGGGAGCCTGGACAGCCTCTGGAAACACCATATATTTT
TRBV29-1	.	TRBD1	TRBJ2-7	CSAVRTGLREQYF	TGCAGCGCGGTCCGGACAGGTCTACGCGAGCAGTACTTC
TRBV9	few	.	TRBJ1-2	CASSPQGSNGYTF	TGTGCCAGCAGCCCCCAGGGATCCAATGGCTACACCTTC
TRBV18	.	TRBD1	TRBJ2-7	CASSPTEAGGIYEQYF	TGTGCCAGCTCACCTACTGAGGCAGGGGGCATCTACGAGCAGTACTTC
TRBV13	few	.	TRBJ1-1	CASSLPQSMNTEAFF	TGTGCCAGCAGCTTGCCACAGTCTATGAACACTGAAGCTTTCTTT
TRBV7-9	.	TRBD1	TRBJ1-5	CASSAQQGFQPQHF	TGTGCCAGCAGCGCACAACAGGGGTTTCAGCCCCAGCATTTT
TRBV7-9	.	.	TRBJ1-2	CASSSFTSPYYGYTF	TGTGCCAGCAGCTCTTTCACGAGTCCGTACTATGGCTACACCTTC
TRBV10-3	.	.	TRBJ2-2	CAISGGRGRTGELFF	TGTGCCATCAGTGGGGGAAGAGGGCGCACCGGGGAGCTGTTTTTT
TRBV7-9	.	TRBD1	TRBJ2-7	CASTGTGSSCEQYF	TGTGCCAGCACCGGGACAGGGTCGTCATGCGAGCAGTACTTC
TRBV30	few	.	TRBJ1-4	CAWNPEATATNEKLFF	TGTGCCTGGAACCCAGAGGCAACCGCAACTAATGAAAAACTGTTTTTT
TRBV5-1	.	.	TRBJ1-6	CASALEGGWRSPLHF	TGCGCCAGCGCCCTGGAAGGGGGATGGAGGTCACCCCTCCACTTT